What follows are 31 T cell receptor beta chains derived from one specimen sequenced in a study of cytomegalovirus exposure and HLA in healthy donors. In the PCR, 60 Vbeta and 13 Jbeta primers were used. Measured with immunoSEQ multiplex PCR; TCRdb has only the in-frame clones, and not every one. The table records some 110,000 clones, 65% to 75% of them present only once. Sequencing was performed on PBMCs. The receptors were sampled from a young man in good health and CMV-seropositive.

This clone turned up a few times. The CDR3 DNA follows: TGTGCCACCAGCAGAGGCAGGGTAGAGACCCAGTACTTC. Translating gives CATSRGRVETQYF. The J gene is TRBJ2-5, the V gene TRBV15, with D maybe TRBD1 (5 bases). The V gene lost 1 base and the J gene lost 4 bases, with 7 bases spanning the gap. CDR1 is LNHNV and CDR2 is YYDKDF in the germline V gene (reference sequence). This CDR3 has 13 amino acids. Combining the CDR3 with reference TRBV15 and TRBJ2-5 gives the whole variable domain DAMVIQNPRYQVTQFGKPVTLSCSQTLNHNVMYWYQQKSSQAPKLLFHYYDKDFNNEADTPDNFQSRRPNTSFCFLDIRSPGLGDTAMYLCATSRGRVETQYFGPGTRLLVL.

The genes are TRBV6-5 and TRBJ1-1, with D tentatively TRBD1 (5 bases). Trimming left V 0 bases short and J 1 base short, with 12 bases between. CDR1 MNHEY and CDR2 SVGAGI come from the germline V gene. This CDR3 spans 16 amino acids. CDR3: CASSYSGGRGNTEAFF. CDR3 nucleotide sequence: TGTGCCAGCAGTTACTCGGGGGGGAGGGGGAACACTGAAGCTTTCTTT.

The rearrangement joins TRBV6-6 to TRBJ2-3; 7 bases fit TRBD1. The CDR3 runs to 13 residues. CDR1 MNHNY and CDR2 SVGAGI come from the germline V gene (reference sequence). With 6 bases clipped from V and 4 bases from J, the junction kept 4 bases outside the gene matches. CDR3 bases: TGTGCCAGCAGACCGACAGGGTCAGATACGCAGTATTTT. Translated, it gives CASRPTGSDTQYF.

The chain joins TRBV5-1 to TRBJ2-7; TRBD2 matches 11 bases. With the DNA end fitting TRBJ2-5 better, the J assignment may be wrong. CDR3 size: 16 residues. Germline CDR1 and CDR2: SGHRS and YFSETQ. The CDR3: CASCLSGGAGQETQYF. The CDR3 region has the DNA TGCGCCAGCTGTCTTAGCGGGGGGGCTGGGCAAGAGACCCAGTACTTC.

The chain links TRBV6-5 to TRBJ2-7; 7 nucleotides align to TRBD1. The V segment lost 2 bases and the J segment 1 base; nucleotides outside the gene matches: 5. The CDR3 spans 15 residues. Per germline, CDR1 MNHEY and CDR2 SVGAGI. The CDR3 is CASSYRGQLSYEQYF. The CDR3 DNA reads TGTGCCAGCAGTTACCGGGGACAGCTTTCCTACGAGCAGTACTTC.

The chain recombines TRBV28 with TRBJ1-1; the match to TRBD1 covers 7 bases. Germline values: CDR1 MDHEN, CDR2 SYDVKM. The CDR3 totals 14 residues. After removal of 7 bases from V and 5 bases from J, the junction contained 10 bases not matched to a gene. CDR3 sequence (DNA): TGTGCCAGCACCCTAGGGGGCACTTGGACTGAAGCTTTCTTT. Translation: CASTLGGTWTEAFF.

CDR3 residues: CASSLGDRGPGGYTF. The CDR3 coding sequence is TGCGCCAGCAGCTTGGGAGACAGGGGGCCTGGTGGCTACACCTTC. This chain connects TRBV5-1 to TRBJ1-2; TRBD1 aligns across 10 bases. Germline V CDR1 and CDR2: SGHRS, YFSETQ. This CDR3 region has 15 residues. Trimming removed 0 bases from V and 7 bases from J; junction bases left unmatched: 6.

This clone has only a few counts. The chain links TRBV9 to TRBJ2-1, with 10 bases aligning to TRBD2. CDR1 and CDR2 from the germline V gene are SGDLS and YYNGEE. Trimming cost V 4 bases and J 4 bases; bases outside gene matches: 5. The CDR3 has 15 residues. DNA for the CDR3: TGTGCCAGCAGCCCCCGGACTAGCGGTTACAATGAGCAGTTCTTC. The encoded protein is CASSPRTSGYNEQFF.

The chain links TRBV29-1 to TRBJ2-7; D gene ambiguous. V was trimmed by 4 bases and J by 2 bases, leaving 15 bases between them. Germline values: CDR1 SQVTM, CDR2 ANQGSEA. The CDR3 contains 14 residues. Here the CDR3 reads CSVAARSPPYEQYF. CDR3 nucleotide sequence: TGCAGCGTTGCTGCCAGGTCTCCCCCCTACGAGCAGTACTTC.

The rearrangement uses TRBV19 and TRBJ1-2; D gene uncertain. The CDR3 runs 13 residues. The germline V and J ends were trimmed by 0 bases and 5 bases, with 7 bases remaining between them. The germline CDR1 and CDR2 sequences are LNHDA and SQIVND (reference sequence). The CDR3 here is CASSIDIQYGYTF. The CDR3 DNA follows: TGTGCCAGTAGTATAGATATACAGTATGGCTACACCTTC.

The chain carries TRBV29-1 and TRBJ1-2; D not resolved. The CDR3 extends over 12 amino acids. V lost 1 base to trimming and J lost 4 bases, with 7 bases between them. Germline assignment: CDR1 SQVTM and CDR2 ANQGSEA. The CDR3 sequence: CSVEVISYGYTF. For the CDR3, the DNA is TGCAGCGTTGAAGTGATTAGCTATGGCTACACCTTC. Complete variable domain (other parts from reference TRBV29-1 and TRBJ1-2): SAVISQKPSRDICQRGTSLTIQCQVDSQVTMMFWYRQQPGQSLTLIATANQGSEATYESGFVIDKFPISRPNLTFSTLTVSNMSPEDSSIYLCSVEVISYGYTFGSGTRLTVV.

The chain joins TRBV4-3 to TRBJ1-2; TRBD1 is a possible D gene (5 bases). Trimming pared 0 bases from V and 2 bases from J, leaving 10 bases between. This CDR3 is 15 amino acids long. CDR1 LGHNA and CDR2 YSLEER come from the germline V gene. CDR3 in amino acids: CASSQDPQGNYGYTF. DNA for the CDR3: TGCGCCAGCAGCCAAGATCCCCAGGGAAACTATGGCTACACCTTC.

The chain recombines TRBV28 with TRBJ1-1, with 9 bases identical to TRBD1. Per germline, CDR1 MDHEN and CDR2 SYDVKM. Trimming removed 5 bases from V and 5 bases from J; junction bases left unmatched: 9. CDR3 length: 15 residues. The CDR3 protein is CASSPPGQGWTEAFF. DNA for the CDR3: TGTGCCAGCAGTCCCCCGGGACAGGGATGGACTGAAGCTTTCTTT.

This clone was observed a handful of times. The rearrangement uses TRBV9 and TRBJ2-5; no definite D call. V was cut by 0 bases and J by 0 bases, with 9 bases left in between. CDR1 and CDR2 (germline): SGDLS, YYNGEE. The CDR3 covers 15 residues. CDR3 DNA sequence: TGTGCCAGCAGCGTAGCCAGCGCGTACCAAGAGACCCAGTACTTC. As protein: CASSVASAYQETQYF.

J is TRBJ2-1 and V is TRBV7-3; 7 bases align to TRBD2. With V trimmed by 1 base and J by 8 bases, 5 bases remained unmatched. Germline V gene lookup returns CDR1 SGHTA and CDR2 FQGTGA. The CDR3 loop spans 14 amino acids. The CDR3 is CASSLRGGYDEQFF. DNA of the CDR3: TGTGCCAGCAGCTTAAGGGGGGGGTACGATGAGCAGTTCTTC.

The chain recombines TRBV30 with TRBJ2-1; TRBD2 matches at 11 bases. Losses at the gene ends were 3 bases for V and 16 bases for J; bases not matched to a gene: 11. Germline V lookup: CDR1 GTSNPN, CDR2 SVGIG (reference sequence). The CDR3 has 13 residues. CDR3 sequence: CAWRLAGAYVGFF. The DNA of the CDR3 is TGTGCCTGGAGACTAGCGGGGGCTTACGTCGGTTTCTTC.

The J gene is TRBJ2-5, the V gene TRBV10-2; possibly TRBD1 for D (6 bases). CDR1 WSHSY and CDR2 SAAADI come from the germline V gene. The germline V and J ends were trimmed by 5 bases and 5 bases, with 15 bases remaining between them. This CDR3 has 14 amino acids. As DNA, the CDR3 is TGCGCCAGCAGTCCTTCTGGGGGCTGGGAGACCCAGTACTTC. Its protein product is CASSPSGGWETQYF.

CDR3 loop: CASSLGGPTDTQYF. In nucleotides, the CDR3 is TGTGCCAGCAGTTTAGGCGGGCCTACAGATACGCAGTATTTT. This sequence joins TRBV6-6 and TRBJ2-3; tentative D call: TRBD2 (5 bases). Trimming took 4 bases from V and 3 from J, leaving 11 bases between them. Germline V gene data show CDR1 as MNHNY and CDR2 as SVGAGI (reference sequence). There are 14 residues in the CDR3.

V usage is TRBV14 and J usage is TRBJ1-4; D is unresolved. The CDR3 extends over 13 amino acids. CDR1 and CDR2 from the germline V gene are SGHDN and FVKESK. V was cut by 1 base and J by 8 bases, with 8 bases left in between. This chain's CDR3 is CASSQGAAEKLFF. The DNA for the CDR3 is TGTGCCAGCAGCCAAGGGGCTGCGGAAAAACTGTTTTTT. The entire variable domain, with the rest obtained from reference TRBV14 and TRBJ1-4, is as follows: EAGVTQFPSHSVIEKGQTVTLRCDPISGHDNLYWYRRVMGKEIKFLLHFVKESKQDESGMPNNRFLAERTGGTYSTLKVQPAELEDSGVYFCASSQGAAEKLFFGSGTQLSVL.

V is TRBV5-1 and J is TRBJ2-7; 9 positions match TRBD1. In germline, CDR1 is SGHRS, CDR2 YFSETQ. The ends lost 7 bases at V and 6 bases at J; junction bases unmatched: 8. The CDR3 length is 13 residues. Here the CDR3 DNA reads TGCGCCAGCTCGGAACAGGGGGCGTGCGAGCAGTACTTC. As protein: CASSEQGACEQYF. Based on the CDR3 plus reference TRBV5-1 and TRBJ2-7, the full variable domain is KAGVTQTPRYLIKTRGQQVTLSCSPISGHRSVSWYQQTPGQGLQFLFEYFSETQRNKGNFPGRFSGRQFSNSRSEMNVSTLELGDSALYLCASSEQGACEQYFGPGTRLTVT.

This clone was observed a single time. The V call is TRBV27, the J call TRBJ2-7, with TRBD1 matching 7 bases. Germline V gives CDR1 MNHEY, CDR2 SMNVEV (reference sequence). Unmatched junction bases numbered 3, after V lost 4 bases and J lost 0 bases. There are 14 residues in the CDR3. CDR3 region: CASSWGQNSYEQYF. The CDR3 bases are TGTGCCAGCAGTTGGGGACAGAACTCCTACGAGCAGTACTTC.

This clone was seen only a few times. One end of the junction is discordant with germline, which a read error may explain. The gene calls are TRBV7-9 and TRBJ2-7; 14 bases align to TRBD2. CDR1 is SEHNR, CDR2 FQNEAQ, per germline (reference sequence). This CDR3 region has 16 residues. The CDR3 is CSSSFPTSGGGFEQYF. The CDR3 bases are TGTTCCAGCAGCTTCCCGACTAGCGGGGGGGGTTTCGAGCAGTACTTC.

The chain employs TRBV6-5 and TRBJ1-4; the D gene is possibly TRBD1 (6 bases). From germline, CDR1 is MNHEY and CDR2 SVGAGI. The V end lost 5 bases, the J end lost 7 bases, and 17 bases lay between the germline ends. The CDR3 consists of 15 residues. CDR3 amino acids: CASSPSGVRGEKLFF. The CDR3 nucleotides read TGTGCCAGCAGTCCCTCAGGGGTTCGGGGTGAAAAACTGTTTTTT.

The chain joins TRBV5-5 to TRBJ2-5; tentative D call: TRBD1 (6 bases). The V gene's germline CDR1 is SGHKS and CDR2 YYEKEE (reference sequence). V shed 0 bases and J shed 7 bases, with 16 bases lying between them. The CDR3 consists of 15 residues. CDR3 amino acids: CASSLEAGVWGTQYF. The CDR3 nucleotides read TGTGCCAGCAGCTTGGAGGCAGGGGTTTGGGGGACCCAGTACTTC.

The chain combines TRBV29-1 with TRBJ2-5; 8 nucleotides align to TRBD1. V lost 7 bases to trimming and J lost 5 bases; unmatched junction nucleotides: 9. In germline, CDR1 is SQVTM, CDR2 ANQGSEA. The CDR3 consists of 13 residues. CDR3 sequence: CSARTGSGETQYF. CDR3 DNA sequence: TGCAGCGCCAGGACAGGGTCAGGGGAGACCCAGTACTTC.

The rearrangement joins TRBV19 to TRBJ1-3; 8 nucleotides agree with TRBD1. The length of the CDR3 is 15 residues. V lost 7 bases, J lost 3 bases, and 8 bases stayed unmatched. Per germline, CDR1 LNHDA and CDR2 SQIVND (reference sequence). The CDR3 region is CASTDTGTGGNTIYF. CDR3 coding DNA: TGTGCCAGTACCGATACGGGGACAGGTGGAAACACCATATATTTT.

CDR3 bases: TGTGCCAGCAGCTTAGAAAGGCGGACTGAAGCTTTCTTT. Protein product: CASSLERRTEAFF. The chain is built from TRBV7-9 and TRBJ1-1, with unresolved D. Trimming took off 1 base at V and 5 bases at J, with 8 bases between the two ends. The germline V gene has CDR1 SEHNR and CDR2 FQNEAQ (reference sequence). The CDR3 spans 13 residues.

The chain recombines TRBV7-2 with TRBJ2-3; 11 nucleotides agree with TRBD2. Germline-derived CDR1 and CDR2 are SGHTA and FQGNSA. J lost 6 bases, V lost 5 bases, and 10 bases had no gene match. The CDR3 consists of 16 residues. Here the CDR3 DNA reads TGTGCCAGCAGCCCTCGACTAGCGGGGAAGGGGGATACGCAGTATTTT. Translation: CASSPRLAGKGDTQYF.

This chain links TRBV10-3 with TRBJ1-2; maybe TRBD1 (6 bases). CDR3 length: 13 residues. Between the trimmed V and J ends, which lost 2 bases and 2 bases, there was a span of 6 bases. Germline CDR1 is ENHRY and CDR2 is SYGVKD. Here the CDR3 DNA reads TGTGCCATCAGTGAGGACAGGAACTATGGCTACACCTTC. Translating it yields CAISEDRNYGYTF.

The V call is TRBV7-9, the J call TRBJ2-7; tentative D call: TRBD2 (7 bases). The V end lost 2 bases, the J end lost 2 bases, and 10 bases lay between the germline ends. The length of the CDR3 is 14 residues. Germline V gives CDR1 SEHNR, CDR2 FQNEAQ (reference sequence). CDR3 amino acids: CASSLRGAPYEQYF. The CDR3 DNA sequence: TGTGCCAGCAGCTTACGGGGGGCTCCCTACGAGCAGTACTTC.

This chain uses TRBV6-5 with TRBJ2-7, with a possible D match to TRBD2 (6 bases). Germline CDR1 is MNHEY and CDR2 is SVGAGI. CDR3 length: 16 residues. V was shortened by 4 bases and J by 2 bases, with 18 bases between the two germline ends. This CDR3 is CASSSPRGSPTYEQYF. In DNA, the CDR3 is TGTGCCAGCAGTTCCCCACGGGGGTCCCCCACCTACGAGCAGTACTTC.